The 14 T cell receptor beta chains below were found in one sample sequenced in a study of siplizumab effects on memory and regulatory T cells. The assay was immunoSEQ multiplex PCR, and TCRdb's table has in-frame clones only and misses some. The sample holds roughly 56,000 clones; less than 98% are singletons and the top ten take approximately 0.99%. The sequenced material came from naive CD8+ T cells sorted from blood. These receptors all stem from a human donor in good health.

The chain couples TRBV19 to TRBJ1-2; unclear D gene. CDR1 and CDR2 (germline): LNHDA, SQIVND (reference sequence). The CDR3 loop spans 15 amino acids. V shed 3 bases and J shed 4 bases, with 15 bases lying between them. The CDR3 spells CASSIGGSGSYGYTF. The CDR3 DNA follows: TGTGCCAGTAGTATCGGCGGGAGTGGCAGCTATGGCTACACCTTC.

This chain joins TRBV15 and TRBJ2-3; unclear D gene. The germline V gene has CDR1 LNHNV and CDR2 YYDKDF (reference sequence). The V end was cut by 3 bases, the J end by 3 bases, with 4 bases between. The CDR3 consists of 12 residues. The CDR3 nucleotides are TGTGCCACCAGCAGTGGGACAGATACGCAGTATTTT. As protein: CATSSGTDTQYF.

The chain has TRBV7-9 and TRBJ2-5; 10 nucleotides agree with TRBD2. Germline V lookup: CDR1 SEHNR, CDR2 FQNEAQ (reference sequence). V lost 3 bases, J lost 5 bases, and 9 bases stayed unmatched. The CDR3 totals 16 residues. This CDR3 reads CASSFPSGRGRETQYF. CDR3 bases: TGTGCCAGCAGCTTCCCTAGCGGGAGAGGGCGGGAGACCCAGTACTTC.

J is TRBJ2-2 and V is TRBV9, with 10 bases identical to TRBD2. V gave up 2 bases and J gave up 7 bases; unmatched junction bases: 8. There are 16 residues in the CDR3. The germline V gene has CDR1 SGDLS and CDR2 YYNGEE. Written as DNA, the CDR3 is TGTGCCAGCAGCGTTCCTAGCGGGAGTGGGTACGGGGAGCTGTTTTTT. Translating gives CASSVPSGSGYGELFF. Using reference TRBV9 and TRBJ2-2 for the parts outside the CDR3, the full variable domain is DSGVTQTPKHLITATGQRVTLRCSPRSGDLSVYWYQQSLDQGLQFLIQYYNGEERAKGNILERFSAQQFPDLHSELNLSSLELGDSALYFCASSVPSGSGYGELFFGEGSRLTVL.

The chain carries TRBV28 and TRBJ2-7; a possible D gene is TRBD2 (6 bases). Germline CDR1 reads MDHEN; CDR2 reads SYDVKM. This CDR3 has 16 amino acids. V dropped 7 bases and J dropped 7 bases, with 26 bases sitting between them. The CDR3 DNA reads TGTGCCAGCACCCCGAGTGGAGGGGTGGAATCGGGGGAGCAGTACTTC. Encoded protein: CASTPSGGVESGEQYF. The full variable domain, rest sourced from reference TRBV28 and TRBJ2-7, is DVKVTQSSRYLVKRTGEKVFLECVQDMDHENMFWYRQDPGLGLRLIYFSYDVKMKEKGDIPEGYSVSREKKERFSLILESASTNQTSMYLCASTPSGGVESGEQYFGPGTRLTVT.

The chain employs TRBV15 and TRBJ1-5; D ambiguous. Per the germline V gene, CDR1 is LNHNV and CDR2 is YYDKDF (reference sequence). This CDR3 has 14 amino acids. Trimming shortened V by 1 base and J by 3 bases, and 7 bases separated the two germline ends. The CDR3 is CATSRGRSNQPQHF. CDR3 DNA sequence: TGTGCCACCAGCAGAGGTAGGTCCAATCAGCCCCAGCATTTT. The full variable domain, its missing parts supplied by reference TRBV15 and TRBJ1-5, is DAMVIQNPRYQVTQFGKPVTLSCSQTLNHNVMYWYQQKSSQAPKLLFHYYDKDFNNEADTPDNFQSRRPNTSFCFLDIRSPGLGDTAMYLCATSRGRSNQPQHFGDGTRLSIL.

DNA for the CDR3: TGCAGTGCTAGGAAGGTCGAGCAGTTCTTC. The encoded protein is CSARKVEQFF. The V call is TRBV20-1, the J call TRBJ2-1; D not resolved. The CDR3 loop spans 10 amino acids. CDR1 is DFQATT and CDR2 is SNEGSKA in the germline V gene (reference sequence). V lost 3 bases to trimming and J lost 10 bases, with 7 bases between them.

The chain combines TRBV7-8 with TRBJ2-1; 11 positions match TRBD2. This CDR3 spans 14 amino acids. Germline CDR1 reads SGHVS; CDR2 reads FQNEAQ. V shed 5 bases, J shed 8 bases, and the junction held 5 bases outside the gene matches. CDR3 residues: CASSETSGSYEQFF. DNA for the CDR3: TGTGCCAGCAGCGAAACTAGCGGGAGCTATGAGCAGTTCTTC. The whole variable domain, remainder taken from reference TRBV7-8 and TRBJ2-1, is GAGVSQSPRYKVAKRGQDVALRCDPISGHVSLFWYQQALGQGPEFLTYFQNEAQLDKSGLPSDRFFAERPEGSVSTLKIQRTQQEDSAVYLCASSETSGSYEQFFGPGTRLTVL.

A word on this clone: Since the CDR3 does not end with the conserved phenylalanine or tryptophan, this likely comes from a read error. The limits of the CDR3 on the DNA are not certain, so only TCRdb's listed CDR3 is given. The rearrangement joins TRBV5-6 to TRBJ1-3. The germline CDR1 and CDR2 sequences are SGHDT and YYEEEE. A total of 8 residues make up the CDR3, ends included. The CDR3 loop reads CASSLGVI.

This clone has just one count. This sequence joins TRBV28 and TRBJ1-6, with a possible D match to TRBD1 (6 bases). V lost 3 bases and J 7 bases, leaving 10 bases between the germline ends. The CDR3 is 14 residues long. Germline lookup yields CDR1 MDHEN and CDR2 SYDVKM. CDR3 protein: CASSLGAENSPLHF. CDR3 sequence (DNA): TGTGCCAGCAGTTTGGGGGCAGAGAATTCACCCCTCCACTTT.

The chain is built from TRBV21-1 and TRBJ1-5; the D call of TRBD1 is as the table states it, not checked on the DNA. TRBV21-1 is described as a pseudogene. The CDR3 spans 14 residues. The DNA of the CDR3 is TGTGCCAGCAGCCCCAGGAATAGCAATCAGCCCCAGCATTTT. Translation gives CASSPRNSNQPQHF.

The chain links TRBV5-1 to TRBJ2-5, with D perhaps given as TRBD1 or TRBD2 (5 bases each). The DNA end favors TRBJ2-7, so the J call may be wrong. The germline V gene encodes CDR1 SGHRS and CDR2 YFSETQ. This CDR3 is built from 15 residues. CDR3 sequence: CASSLPGTGSYEQYF. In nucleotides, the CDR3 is TGCGCCAGCAGCTTGCCCGGGACGGGATCCTACGAGCAGTACTTC.

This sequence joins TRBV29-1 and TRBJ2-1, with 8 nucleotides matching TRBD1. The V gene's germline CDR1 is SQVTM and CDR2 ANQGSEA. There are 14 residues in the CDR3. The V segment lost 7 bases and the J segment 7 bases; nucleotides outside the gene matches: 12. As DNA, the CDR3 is TGCAGCGCACGGAAGACAGGGGTCCCGAATGAGCAGTTCTTC. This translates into CSARKTGVPNEQFF.

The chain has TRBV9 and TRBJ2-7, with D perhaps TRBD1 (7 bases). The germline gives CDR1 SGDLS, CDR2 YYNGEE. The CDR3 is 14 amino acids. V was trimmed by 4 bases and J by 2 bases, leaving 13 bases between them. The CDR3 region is CASSTTGEAYEQYF. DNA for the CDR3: TGTGCCAGCAGCACAACAGGGGAGGCCTACGAGCAGTACTTC. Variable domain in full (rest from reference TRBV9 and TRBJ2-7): DSGVTQTPKHLITATGQRVTLRCSPRSGDLSVYWYQQSLDQGLQFLIQYYNGEERAKGNILERFSAQQFPDLHSELNLSSLELGDSALYFCASSTTGEAYEQYFGPGTRLTVT.